These 15 T cell receptor beta chains share one sample of origin, sequenced in a study of patients and donors after allogeneic stem cell transplantation. TCRdb reanalysed the RT-PCR reads using MiXCR and keeps one entry per CDR3 protein. The sample contains more than 850,000 distinct CDR3 sequences, about 20% of which appear only once. Sequenced sample: blood, either unsorted or a sorted T cell fraction (not recorded which). These receptors all come from a human donor who was either an allogeneic HSCT recipient or a stem cell or donor lymphocyte infusion donor (not recorded which). It is not recorded whose cells these are; they may come from a transplant donor.

The chain is built from TRBV12-3 or TRBV12-4 and TRBJ2-7; D is undetermined. V lost 4 bases and J lost 3, with 16 bases in between. The CDR3 is 15 amino acids. CDR3 region: CASSSTKAMIYEQYF. CDR3 DNA: TGTGCCAGCAGTTCAACGAAAGCGATGATCTACGAGCAGTACTTC.

The chain has TRBV24-1 and TRBJ2-1, with a weak D call TRBD1 (6 bases). Trimming removed 2 bases at V and 7 bases at J, with 17 bases between. In germline, CDR1 is KGHDR, CDR2 SFDVKD. The CDR3 consists of 16 residues. CDR3 in amino acids: CATSDSGRQVLNEQFF. The CDR3 DNA reads TGTGCCACCAGTGATTCAGGTCGACAGGTTCTAAATGAGCAGTTCTTC.

V usage is TRBV7-2 and J usage is TRBJ2-2; a weak D match, TRBD1 (6 bases). Trimming stripped 1 base from V and 5 bases from J, with 14 bases between. CDR3 length: 16 amino acids. Germline V gives CDR1 SGHTA, CDR2 FQGNSA. CDR3 in amino acids: CASSLVSGVETGELFF. Here the CDR3 DNA reads TGTGCCAGCAGCTTAGTTTCAGGGGTGGAGACCGGGGAGCTGTTTTTT.

This clonotype turned up a few times. V is TRBV20-1 and J is TRBJ2-5, with D possibly being TRBD2 (7 bases). Looked up from germline, CDR1 is DFQATT and CDR2 is SNEGSKA (reference sequence). The CDR3 consists of 15 residues. V lost 5 bases and J 5 bases, leaving 21 bases between the germline ends. The CDR3 DNA sequence: TGCAGTGCTTCCCCCAAGGGGAGGGGGTTGGAGACCCAGTACTTC. This encodes CSASPKGRGLETQYF.

The V gene is TRBV20-1, the J gene TRBJ2-2; D may be TRBD1 or TRBD2 (5 bases each). The V gene lost 4 bases and the J gene lost 1 base, with 10 bases spanning the gap. Germline CDR1 reads DFQATT; CDR2 reads SNEGSKA (reference sequence). CDR3 length: 14 residues. CDR3 nucleotide sequence: TGCAGTGCTACAGGGAGAGAGAACACCGGGGAGCTGTTTTTT. It codes for CSATGRENTGELFF.

This clonotype has ten or more counts. V is TRBV12-3 or TRBV12-4 and J is TRBJ1-4; 8 bases agree with TRBD1. CDR3 length: 16 residues. Trimming cost V 6 bases and J 0 bases; bases outside gene matches: 6. In nucleotides, the CDR3 is TGTGCCAGCAGAGACGGGACAGGTGCAACTAATGAAAAACTGTTTTTT. Encoded protein: CASRDGTGATNEKLFF.

This clonotype has just a few counts. This chain links TRBV5-1 with TRBJ1-4; 7 bases agree with TRBD1. The CDR3 sequence is 14 residues long. Germline CDR1 is SGHRS and CDR2 is YFSETQ. With V trimmed by 4 bases and J by 4 bases, 4 bases remained unmatched. This CDR3 is CASSPGQRNEKLFF. In DNA, the CDR3 is TGCGCCAGCAGCCCGGGACAGCGTAATGAAAAACTGTTTTTT.

The chain uses TRBV4-3 and TRBJ1-2; D unresolved. The CDR3 has 15 residues. V was cut by 0 bases and J by 8 bases, with 16 bases left in between. Germline CDR1 is LGHNA and CDR2 is YSLEER. The chain's CDR3 is CASSQDREGLRGYTF. CDR3 bases: TGCGCCAGCAGCCAAGATAGGGAGGGATTGCGGGGCTACACCTTC.

This clonotype was seen many times. This chain uses TRBV20-1 with TRBJ2-5; D is tentatively TRBD1 or TRBD2 (5 bases each). This CDR3 spans 13 amino acids. Trimming removed 6 bases at V and 5 bases at J, with 16 bases between. CDR1 and CDR2 from the germline V gene are DFQATT and SNEGSKA (reference sequence). The CDR3 DNA is TGCAGTGCCCCCCGTGGGGGAGAGGAGACCCAGTACTTC. Translated: CSAPRGGEETQYF.

The chain combines TRBV9 with TRBJ1-2; D is unclear. The length of the CDR3 is 13 residues. Germline V gives CDR1 SGDLS, CDR2 YYNGEE. V was pared by 0 bases and J by 5 bases, with 8 bases between. The CDR3 region has the DNA TGTGCCAGCAGCGTAGAATCGGGTTATGGCTACACCTTC. It translates to CASSVESGYGYTF.

The chain uses TRBV20-1 and TRBJ2-2; either TRBD1 or TRBD2 may fit D (6 bases each). The germline gives CDR1 DFQATT, CDR2 SNEGSKA (reference sequence). The CDR3 is made up of 13 amino acids. V was pared by 5 bases and J by 5 bases, with 12 bases between. The CDR3 sequence: CSAPRGGTGELFF. The CDR3 DNA sequence: TGCAGTGCTCCTCGAGGGGGGACCGGGGAGCTGTTTTTT.

V usage is TRBV12-3 or TRBV12-4 and J usage is TRBJ2-1; 7 bases line up with TRBD2. The trim removed 5 bases at V and 0 bases at J, leaving 10 bases unmatched. The length of the CDR3 is 17 residues. The CDR3 DNA reads TGTGCCAGCAGTCCCACCCGCGGCGGGAGCTCCTACAATGAGCAGTTCTTC. It is translated as CASSPTRGGSSYNEQFF.

This clonotype was counted between two and nine times. V gene TRBV4-3 combines with J gene TRBJ1-4; D is uncertain. CDR3 length: 16 residues. Germline V gives CDR1 LGHNA, CDR2 YSLEER. Trimming took off 0 bases at V and 4 bases at J, with 12 bases between the two ends. CDR3 amino acids: CASSQDLGRSNEKLFF. The CDR3 DNA reads TGCGCCAGCAGCCAAGATCTCGGTCGCAGTAATGAAAAACTGTTTTTT.

This clonotype has a count of ten or more. V and J are TRBV11-1 and TRBJ2-7; D not resolved. Germline loops: CDR1 SGHAT, CDR2 FQDESV (reference sequence). Trimming pared 1 base from V and 5 bases from J, leaving 6 bases between. The CDR3 length is 12 residues. The CDR3 bases are TGTGCCAGCAGCTTAGGGGCGGACGAGCAGTACTTC. This codes for CASSLGADEQYF.

V gene TRBV9 combines with J gene TRBJ2-1, with 8 bases lining up with TRBD1. The CDR3 runs to 14 residues. J lost 8 bases, V lost 4 bases, and 8 bases had no gene match. Germline V gives CDR1 SGDLS, CDR2 YYNGEE. CDR3 nucleotides: TGTGCCAGCAGCCCTCGGGACAGGCGGTATGAGCAGTTCTTC. This sequence encodes CASSPRDRRYEQFF.